Following are 14 T cell receptor beta chains from one sample sequenced in a study of blood T cells in healthy people across ages (dated by TCRdb to between 2015 and 2017). Library construction relied on 5' RACE. Sequencing was performed on an Illumina HiSeq 2500. The second PCR ran for about 7 to 11 cycles and used a J-beta primer mix along with a sample-barcoded 5' primer. TCRdb reprocessing: public reads trimmed at Q25 with fastp, clones called with MiXCR, in-frame beta chains kept. Identical CDR3 protein sequences are pooled into one entry, listed with their most common genes and DNA. The sample table lists about a million distinct CDR3 sequences, 48% of them with a count of one. Jointly, the top ten make up roughly 12% of the sample. The specimen sequenced was blood. These receptors all come from a man aged 30 to 45 in good health.

The V call is TRBV3-1, the J call TRBJ1-2; no clear D. V dropped 1 base and J dropped 2 bases, with 5 bases sitting between them. Germline CDR1 and CDR2: LGHDT and YNNKEL (reference sequence). The CDR3 is 13 amino acids. In DNA, the CDR3 is TGTGCCAGCAGCCAAGTCCAAAACTATGGCTACACCTTC. It translates to CASSQVQNYGYTF. Filled out from reference TRBV3-1 and TRBJ1-2, the complete variable domain reads DTAVSQTPKYLVTQMGNDKSIKCEQNLGHDTMYWYKQDSKKFLKIMFSYNNKELIINETVPNRFSPKSPDKAHLNLHINSLELGDSAVYFCASSQVQNYGYTFGSGTRLTVV.

The chain couples TRBV7-3 to TRBJ2-7; D is uncertain. The CDR3 runs 15 residues. Trimming stripped 2 bases from V and 3 bases from J, with 14 bases between. Germline-derived CDR1 and CDR2 are SGHTA and FQGTGA. In DNA, the CDR3 is TGTGCCAGCAGCTTACTCGACGGGTCCAACTACGAGCAGTACTTC. It specifies CASSLLDGSNYEQYF.

Here the CDR3 reads CASSPKAGNPMNTEAFF. CDR3 bases: TGTGCCAGCAGCCCCAAGGCAGGGAACCCCATGAACACTGAAGCTTTCTTT. This chain joins TRBV7-2 and TRBJ1-1, with TRBD1 as a possible D gene (5 bases). V lost 5 bases and J lost 0, with 19 bases in between. This CDR3 has 17 amino acids. Germline V gene lookup returns CDR1 SGHTA and CDR2 FQGNSA.

The count of this clonotype is one. The chain carries TRBV14 and TRBJ1-3; D unclear. Trimming cost V 6 bases and J 0 bases, with 9 bases left between them. Germline CDR1 reads SGHDN; CDR2 reads FVKESK. This CDR3 contains 14 residues. CDR3 amino acids: CASSGSNSGNTIYF. CDR3 bases: TGTGCCAGCAGTGGGTCGAACTCTGGAAACACCATATATTTT.

This clonotype was recorded a few times. This sequence joins TRBV20-1 and TRBJ1-1; tentative D call: TRBD1 (6 bases). CDR1 is DFQATT, CDR2 SNEGSKA, per germline (reference sequence). The CDR3 length is 14 residues. Trimming removed 4 bases from V and 11 bases from J, with 23 bases in between. CDR3: CSATSVGTSLRAFF. CDR3 sequence (DNA): TGCAGTGCTACATCTGTAGGGACATCTCTTAGGGCTTTCTTT.

V is TRBV12-3 or TRBV12-4 and J is TRBJ1-5; 11 bases are shared with TRBD1. The CDR3 is made up of 15 amino acids. Trimming took 5 bases from V and 5 from J; bases not matched to a gene: 5. The CDR3 region is CASSPDRGQYQPQHF. The DNA for the CDR3 is TGTGCCAGCAGTCCGGACAGGGGGCAATATCAGCCCCAGCATTTT.

The CDR3 loop is CSARSTLPSGDYGYTF. The CDR3 coding sequence is TGCAGTGCTAGATCAACTCTACCCTCAGGGGATTATGGCTACACCTTC. The chain employs TRBV20-1 and TRBJ1-2, with D maybe TRBD1 (6 bases). The CDR3 length is 16 residues. Germline V gene lookup returns CDR1 DFQATT and CDR2 SNEGSKA (reference sequence). V was trimmed by 2 bases and J by 5 bases, leaving 21 bases between them.

The rearrangement links TRBV29-1 to TRBJ2-2; 11 bases map to TRBD1. Per germline, CDR1 SQVTM and CDR2 ANQGSEA. Unmatched junction bases numbered 11, after V lost 5 bases and J lost 0 bases. The CDR3 length is 18 residues. CDR3 DNA: TGCAGCGTTAATGTCCGGACAGGGGGCCGTCCGAACACCGGGGAGCTGTTTTTT. Translation: CSVNVRTGGRPNTGELFF.

This clonotype was picked up many times. CDR3 nucleotides: TGCGCCAGCAGCCAAGACGGGGCCTACGGTGAGCAGTTCTTC. It translates to CASSQDGAYGEQFF. The chain has TRBV4-1 and TRBJ2-1; D is possibly TRBD1 or TRBD2 (5 bases each). The CDR3 contains 14 residues. Per germline, CDR1 MGHRA and CDR2 YSYEKL. The V gene lost 0 bases and the J gene lost 9 bases, with 12 bases spanning the gap.

This clonotype showed up just a few times. The chain combines TRBV7-2 with TRBJ2-7, with a tentative D call TRBD2 (7 bases). Germline CDR1 reads SGHTA; CDR2 reads FQGNSA. The CDR3 covers 15 residues. V dropped 3 bases and J dropped 5 bases, with 17 bases sitting between them. The CDR3 sequence: CASSLLRGGIDEQYF. The CDR3 DNA reads as TGTGCCAGCAGCTTGCTAAGGGGGGGCATCGACGAGCAGTACTTC.

The gene calls are TRBV27 and TRBJ2-5, with a possible D match to TRBD1 (5 bases). The J call may be mistaken, given a closer DNA end match to TRBJ2-7. The CDR3 sequence is 13 residues long. Germline CDR1 MNHEY, CDR2 SMNVEV (reference sequence). The CDR3 DNA follows: TGTGCCAGCAGTGCCGGACACATATACGAGCAGTACTTC. It encodes CASSAGHIYEQYF.

This clonotype has a count of ten or more. V usage is TRBV5-1 and J usage is TRBJ2-1; tentatively, D is TRBD2 (6 bases). The germline gives CDR1 SGHRS, CDR2 YFSETQ. The CDR3 runs to 16 residues. V was clipped by 3 bases and J by 6 bases, with 19 bases between them. The CDR3 spells CASSWGVSATSNEQFF. The CDR3 DNA reads as TGCGCCAGCAGCTGGGGGGTCTCAGCGACCTCCAATGAGCAGTTCTTC.

This clonotype was detected a few times. The chain employs TRBV7-2 and TRBJ2-5, with TRBD1 as a possible D gene (6 bases). Trimming left V 8 bases short and J 2 bases short, with 18 bases between. Germline CDR1 SGHTA, CDR2 FQGNSA. This CDR3 contains 15 residues. The CDR3 DNA follows: TGTGCCAGCTGTAAAAGCAGGGGAGATCAAGAGACCCAGTACTTC. The encoded protein is CASCKSRGDQETQYF.

The V and J genes are TRBV20-1 and TRBJ1-5; possibly TRBD1 for D (6 bases). The V end lost 5 bases, the J end lost 7 bases, and 15 bases lay between the germline ends. The length of the CDR3 is 13 residues. Germline CDR1 is DFQATT and CDR2 is SNEGSKA (reference sequence). The CDR3 reads CSAATGFVQPQHF. As DNA, the CDR3 is TGCAGTGCTGCCACAGGGTTCGTCCAGCCCCAGCATTTT.